The rows below give T cell receptor beta chains drawn from one sample of a study of T-cell reconstitution after alpha-beta-depleted transplantation in children. TCRdb called the PCR reads again in MiXCR, with one record for every CDR3 protein. Here the sample spans approximately 640,000 distinct CDR3 sequences, approximately 15% being singletons. The specimen comprised PBMCs from the stem cell graft donor, sampled from the stem cell graft. The receptors come from a human donor who donated a stem cell graft to a child with acute myeloid leukemia. Each CDR3 is given with its conserved first and last residue. Each record gives: clone size, V gene, J gene, D gene, CDR3 DNA, CDR3 protein. The D gene is left open where the match is weak. Expanded clones get a size class; other rows say once, few or many, or leave the size out.

clone size: .
V gene: TRBV10-3
J gene: TRBJ1-1
D gene: .
CDR3 DNA: TGTGCCATCAGTGTGGGCCAGTTGAACACTGAAGCTTTCTTT
CDR3 protein: CAISVGQLNTEAFF

clone size: many
V gene: TRBV20-1
J gene: TRBJ1-6
D gene: .
CDR3 DNA: TGCAGTGCTAGAGATGTCATAAACGGGACCCTCCACTTT
CDR3 protein: CSARDVINGTLHF

clone size: .
V gene: TRBV4-3
J gene: TRBJ2-4
D gene: TRBD1
CDR3 DNA: TGCGCCAGCAGCTCCCGTCCGGACAGGGATGACAAAAACATTCAGTACTTC
CDR3 protein: CASSSRPDRDDKNIQYF

clone size: many
V gene: TRBV6-1
J gene: TRBJ2-1
D gene: .
CDR3 DNA: TGTGCCAGCAGCCTCCCGGGAGAATACAATGAGCAGTTCTTC
CDR3 protein: CASSLPGEYNEQFF

clone size: .
V gene: TRBV12-3/TRBV12-4
J gene: TRBJ2-5
D gene: TRBD2
CDR3 DNA: TGTGCCAGTCCTGTGAAAGCGGGGGTCCAAGAGACCCAGTACTTC
CDR3 protein: CASPVKAGVQETQYF

clone size: many
V gene: TRBV10-3
J gene: TRBJ2-3
D gene: TRBD2
CDR3 DNA: TGTGCCATCAGTGAGTCTGGTAGCGGGGGGGCGGCAGATACGCAGTATTTT
CDR3 protein: CAISESGSGGAADTQYF

clone size: .
V gene: TRBV7-9
J gene: TRBJ1-5
D gene: .
CDR3 DNA: TGTGCCAGCAGCTTCGAGGAGGAAAACGGCCAGCCCCAGCATTTT
CDR3 protein: CASSFEEENGQPQHF

clone size: many
V gene: TRBV20-1
J gene: TRBJ2-3
D gene: TRBD2
CDR3 DNA: TGCAGTGCGCTACTAGCGGGGAGGGCAGATACGCAGTATTTT
CDR3 protein: CSALLAGRADTQYF

clone size: many
V gene: TRBV5-1
J gene: TRBJ2-7
D gene: TRBD2
CDR3 DNA: TGCGCCAGCAGCTTGGAGCGGGGTCTGGACGAGCAGTACTTC
CDR3 protein: CASSLERGLDEQYF

clone size: .
V gene: TRBV4-2
J gene: TRBJ2-1
D gene: TRBD2
CDR3 DNA: TGTGCCAGCAGCCAAGATTGGGGAGGGAGATACAATGAGCAGTTCTTC
CDR3 protein: CASSQDWGGRYNEQFF

clone size: .
V gene: TRBV5-1
J gene: TRBJ2-7
D gene: .
CDR3 DNA: TGCGCCAGCAGCCTTGAGTCGGGCCGCTCCTACGAGCAGTACTTC
CDR3 protein: CASSLESGRSYEQYF

clone size: few
V gene: TRBV5-8
J gene: TRBJ1-5
D gene: .
CDR3 DNA: TGTGCCAGCAGCTTACAGGGCCCCTTTAGCAATCAGCCCCAGCATTTT
CDR3 protein: CASSLQGPFSNQPQHF

clone size: few
V gene: TRBV2
J gene: TRBJ2-1
D gene: .
CDR3 DNA: TGTGCCAGCAGTGAAATCCAGGGCGGTGAGCAGTTCTTC
CDR3 protein: CASSEIQGGEQFF

clone size: many
V gene: TRBV7-2
J gene: TRBJ2-4
D gene: .
CDR3 DNA: TGTGCCAGCAGCAGAGACAGTTCTATAGCCAAAAACATTCAGTACTTC
CDR3 protein: CASSRDSSIAKNIQYF

clone size: few
V gene: TRBV5-1
J gene: TRBJ1-1
D gene: .
CDR3 DNA: TGCGCCAGCAACTCCAGACAGGCCCGGATCGGCACTGAAGCTTTCTTT
CDR3 protein: CASNSRQARIGTEAFF

clone size: once
V gene: TRBV6-1
J gene: TRBJ2-7
D gene: TRBD1
CDR3 DNA: TGTGCCAGCAGTAAGACAGGGAGCTCCTACGAGCAGTACTTC
CDR3 protein: CASSKTGSSYEQYF

clone size: many
V gene: TRBV29-1
J gene: TRBJ2-5
D gene: .
CDR3 DNA: TGCAGCGTTGGACGGACCCAAGAGACCCAGTACTTC
CDR3 protein: CSVGRTQETQYF

clone size: .
V gene: TRBV6-2/TRBV6-3
J gene: TRBJ2-5
D gene: .
CDR3 DNA: TGTGCCAGCAGCCTCCCCGGTGGGGGCTACCGGGAGACCCAGTACTTC
CDR3 protein: CASSLPGGGYRETQYF

clone size: few
V gene: TRBV6-1
J gene: TRBJ2-3
D gene: TRBD2
CDR3 DNA: TGTGCCAGCACCACCCGGGGAGGGGACACAGATACGCAGTATTTT
CDR3 protein: CASTTRGGDTDTQYF

clone size: many
V gene: TRBV20-1
J gene: TRBJ2-1
D gene: TRBD2
CDR3 DNA: TGCAGTGCTAGAGACGGGGGGTTCTACAATGAGCAGTTCTTC
CDR3 protein: CSARDGGFYNEQFF

clone size: many
V gene: TRBV18
J gene: TRBJ2-2
D gene: .
CDR3 DNA: TGTGCCAGCTCACCAGGGGAGGACACCGGGGAGCTGTTTTTT
CDR3 protein: CASSPGEDTGELFF

clone size: .
V gene: TRBV7-9
J gene: TRBJ2-5
D gene: TRBD1
CDR3 DNA: TGTGCCAGCAGTCCTACTGGGACAACAGGGGAAGAGACCCAGTACTTC
CDR3 protein: CASSPTGTTGEETQYF

clone size: .
V gene: TRBV30
J gene: TRBJ2-1
D gene: .
CDR3 DNA: TGTGCCTGGAGTGTCAGGTTGTGGGGCCGAGACAATGAGCAGTTCTTC
CDR3 protein: CAWSVRLWGRDNEQFF

clone size: .
V gene: TRBV6-5
J gene: TRBJ2-3
D gene: TRBD1
CDR3 DNA: TGTGCCAGCAGTTACGGGACAGGAGGCGCAGATACGCAGTATTTT
CDR3 protein: CASSYGTGGADTQYF

clone size: few
V gene: TRBV6-1
J gene: TRBJ1-2
D gene: .
CDR3 DNA: TGTGCCAGCAGCGACAGGACTGGCTATGGCTACACCTTC
CDR3 protein: CASSDRTGYGYTF

clone size: .
V gene: TRBV4-1
J gene: TRBJ1-2
D gene: .
CDR3 DNA: TGCGCCAGCAGCCAAGATAGGGACACGGATTATCCGGGCTACACCTTC
CDR3 protein: CASSQDRDTDYPGYTF

clone size: many
V gene: TRBV20-1
J gene: TRBJ1-5
D gene: .
CDR3 DNA: TGCAGTGCCGCTGAAAACAGGCGTTTTCAGCCCCAGCATTTT
CDR3 protein: CSAAENRRFQPQHF

clone size: many
V gene: TRBV20-1
J gene: TRBJ2-1
D gene: .
CDR3 DNA: TGCAGTGCTAAGAGGGGTTACAATGAGCAGTTCTTC
CDR3 protein: CSAKRGYNEQFF

clone size: .
V gene: TRBV20-1
J gene: TRBJ2-1
D gene: .
CDR3 DNA: TGCAGTGCTAGAGATCCCGCAGGCCAGGGGCTTAACTACAATGAGCAGTTCTTC
CDR3 protein: CSARDPAGQGLNYNEQFF